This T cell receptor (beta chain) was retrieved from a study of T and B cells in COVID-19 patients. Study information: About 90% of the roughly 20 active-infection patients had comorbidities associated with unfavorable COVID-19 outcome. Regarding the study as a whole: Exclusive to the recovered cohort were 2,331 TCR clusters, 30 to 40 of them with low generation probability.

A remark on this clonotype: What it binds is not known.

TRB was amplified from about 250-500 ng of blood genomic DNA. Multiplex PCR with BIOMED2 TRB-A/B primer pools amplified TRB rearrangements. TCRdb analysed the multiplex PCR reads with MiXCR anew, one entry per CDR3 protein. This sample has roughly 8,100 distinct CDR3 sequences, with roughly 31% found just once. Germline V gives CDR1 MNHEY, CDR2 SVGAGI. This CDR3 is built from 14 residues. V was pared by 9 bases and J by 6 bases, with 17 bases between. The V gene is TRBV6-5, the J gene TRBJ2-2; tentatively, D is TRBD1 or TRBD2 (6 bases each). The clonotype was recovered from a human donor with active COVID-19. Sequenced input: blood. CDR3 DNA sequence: TGTGCCAGTCGAGAGGGGGGTTTTCCCGGGGAGCTGTTTTTT. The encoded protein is CASREGGFPGELFF.